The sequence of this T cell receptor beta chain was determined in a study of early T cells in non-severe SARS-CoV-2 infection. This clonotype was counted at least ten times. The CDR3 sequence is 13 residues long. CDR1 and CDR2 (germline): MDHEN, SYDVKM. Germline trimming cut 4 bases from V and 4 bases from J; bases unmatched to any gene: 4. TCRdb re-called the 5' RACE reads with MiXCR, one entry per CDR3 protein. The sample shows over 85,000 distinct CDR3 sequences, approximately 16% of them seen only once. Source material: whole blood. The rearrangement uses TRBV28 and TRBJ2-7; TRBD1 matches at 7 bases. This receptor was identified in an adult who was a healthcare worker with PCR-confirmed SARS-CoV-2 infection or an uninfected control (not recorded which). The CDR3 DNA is TGTGCCAGCAGTTACGACAGGGAGTACGAGCAGTACTTC. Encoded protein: CASSYDREYEQYF.